These 5 T cell receptor beta chains were all obtained from the same sample, sequenced in a study of OX40 agonist ivuxolimab in advanced cancers. TCRdb's table, derived via immunoSEQ multiplex PCR, lists solely in-frame clones and lacks some. The sample lists 75,000 to 90,000 clones; around 90% were seen once. The starting material was CD4+ or CD8+ T cells sorted from blood, obtained in a trial of the OX40 agonist ivuxolimab. These receptors were collected from an adult with an advanced solid tumor such as melanoma, head and neck, liver or kidney cancer.

This chain joins TRBV28 and TRBJ2-7, with D maybe TRBD1 (6 bases). Between the trimmed V and J ends, which lost 5 bases and 6 bases, there was a span of 14 bases. Looked up from germline, CDR1 is MDHEN and CDR2 is SYDVKM. The CDR3 loop spans 13 amino acids. CDR3 amino acids: CASSKPTGREQYF. CDR3 sequence (DNA): TGTGCCAGCAGTAAACCGACAGGTCGCGAGCAGTACTTC.

The V gene is TRBV7-9, the J gene TRBJ1-2; 7 bases align to TRBD1. After removal of 5 bases from V and 4 bases from J, the junction contained 10 bases not matched to a gene. The CDR3 covers 15 residues. Germline V gives CDR1 SEHNR, CDR2 FQNEAQ (reference sequence). CDR3: CASSPETGQIYGYTF. The CDR3, as DNA: TGTGCCAGCAGCCCCGAGACAGGGCAGATCTATGGCTACACCTTC.

The table lists this clone with a count of one. This sequence joins TRBV5-1 and TRBJ1-1, with a weak D call TRBD1 (5 bases). This CDR3 contains 13 residues. Germline CDR1 SGHRS, CDR2 YFSETQ. The ends were cut back, 1 base at V and 4 bases at J, with 8 bases in the middle. The CDR3 protein is CASSLLGGTEAFF. The CDR3 nucleotides are TGCGCCAGCAGCTTGCTGGGGGGCACTGAAGCTTTCTTT.

CDR3 nucleotide sequence: TGTGCCAGCAGCTTACGAGAAGACAGCGAGCAGTACTTC. It codes for CASSLREDSEQYF. The genes are TRBV11-2 and TRBJ2-5; tentatively, D is TRBD1 (5 bases). The J call may be faulty, since TRBJ2-7 better matches the DNA end. CDR1 is SGHAT and CDR2 is FQNNGV in the germline V gene. This CDR3 has 13 amino acids.

V usage is TRBV11-2 and J usage is TRBJ2-2, with 7 bases identical to TRBD2. This CDR3 spans 15 amino acids. The V gene end was trimmed by 5 bases and the J gene end by 2 bases; junction bases not matched to a gene: 5. In germline, CDR1 is SGHAT, CDR2 FQNNGV. In DNA, the CDR3 is TGTGCCAGCAGCCCCCTAGCGGTTAACACCGGGGAGCTGTTTTTT. Translated, it gives CASSPLAVNTGELFF.